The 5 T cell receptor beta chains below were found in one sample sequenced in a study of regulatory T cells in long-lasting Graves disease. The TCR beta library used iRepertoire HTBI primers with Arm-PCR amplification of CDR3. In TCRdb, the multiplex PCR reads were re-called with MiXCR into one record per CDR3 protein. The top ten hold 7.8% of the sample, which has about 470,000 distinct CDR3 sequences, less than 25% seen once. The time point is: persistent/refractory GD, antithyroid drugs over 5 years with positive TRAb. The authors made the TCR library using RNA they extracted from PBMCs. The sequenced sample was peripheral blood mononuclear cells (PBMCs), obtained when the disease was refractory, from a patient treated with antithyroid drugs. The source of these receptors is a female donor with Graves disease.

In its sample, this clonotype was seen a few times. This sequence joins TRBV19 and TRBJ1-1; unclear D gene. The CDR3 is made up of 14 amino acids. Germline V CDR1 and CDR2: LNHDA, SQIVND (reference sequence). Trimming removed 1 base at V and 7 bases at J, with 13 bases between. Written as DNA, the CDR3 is TGTGCCAGTAGTATAGCGGCACAACGGAGTGAAGCTTTCTTT. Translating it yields CASSIAAQRSEAFF. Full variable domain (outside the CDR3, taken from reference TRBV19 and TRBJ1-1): DGGITQSPKYLFRKEGQNVTLSCEQNLNHDAMYWYRQDPGQGLRLIYYSQIVNDFQKGDIAEGYSVSREKKESFPLTVTSAQKNPTAFYLCASSIAAQRSEAFFGQGTRLTVV.

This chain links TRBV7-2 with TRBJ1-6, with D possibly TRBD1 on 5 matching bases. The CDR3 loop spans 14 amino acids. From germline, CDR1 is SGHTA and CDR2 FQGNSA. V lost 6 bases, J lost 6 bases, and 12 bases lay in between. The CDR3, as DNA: TGTGCCAGCAGGGCGTGGGGGGGTAATTCACCCCTCCACTTT. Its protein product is CASRAWGGNSPLHF.

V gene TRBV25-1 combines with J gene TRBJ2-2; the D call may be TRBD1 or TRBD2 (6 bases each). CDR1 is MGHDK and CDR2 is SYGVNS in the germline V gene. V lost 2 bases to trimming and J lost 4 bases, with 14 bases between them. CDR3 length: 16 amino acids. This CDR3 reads CASSEGGGLLTGELFF. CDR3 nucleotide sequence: TGTGCCAGCAGTGAAGGTGGGGGGCTACTCACCGGGGAGCTGTTTTTT.

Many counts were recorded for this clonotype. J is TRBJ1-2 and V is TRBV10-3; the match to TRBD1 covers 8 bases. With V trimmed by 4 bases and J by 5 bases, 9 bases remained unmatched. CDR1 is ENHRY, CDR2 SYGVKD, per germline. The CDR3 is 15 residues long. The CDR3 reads CAISARQGYGYGYTF. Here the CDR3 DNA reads TGTGCCATCAGTGCGAGACAGGGGTATGGTTATGGCTACACCTTC.

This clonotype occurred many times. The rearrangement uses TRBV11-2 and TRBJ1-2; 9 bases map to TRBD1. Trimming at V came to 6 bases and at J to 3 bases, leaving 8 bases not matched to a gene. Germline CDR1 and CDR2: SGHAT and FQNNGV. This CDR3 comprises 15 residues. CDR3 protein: CASSSTGGADYGYTF. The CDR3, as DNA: TGTGCCAGCAGTTCTACAGGGGGCGCTGACTATGGCTACACCTTC.